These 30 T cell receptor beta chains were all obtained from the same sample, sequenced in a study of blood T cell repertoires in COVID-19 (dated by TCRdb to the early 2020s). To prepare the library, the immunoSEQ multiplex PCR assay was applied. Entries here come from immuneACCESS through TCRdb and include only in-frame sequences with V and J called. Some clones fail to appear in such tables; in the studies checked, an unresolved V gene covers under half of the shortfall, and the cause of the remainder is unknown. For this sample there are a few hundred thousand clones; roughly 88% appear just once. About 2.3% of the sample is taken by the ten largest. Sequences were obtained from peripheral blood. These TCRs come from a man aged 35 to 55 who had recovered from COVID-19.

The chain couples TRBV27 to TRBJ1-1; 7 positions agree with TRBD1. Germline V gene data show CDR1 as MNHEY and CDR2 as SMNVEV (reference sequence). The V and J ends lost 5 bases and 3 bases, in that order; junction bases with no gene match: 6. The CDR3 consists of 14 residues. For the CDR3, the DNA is TGTGCCAGCAGTCCCGACAGGGCGGACACTGAAGCTTTCTTT. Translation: CASSPDRADTEAFF.

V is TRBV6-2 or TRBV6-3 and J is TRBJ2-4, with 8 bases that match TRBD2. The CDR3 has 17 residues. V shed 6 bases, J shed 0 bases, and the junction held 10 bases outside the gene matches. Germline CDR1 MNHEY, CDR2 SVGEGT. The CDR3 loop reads CASSFPAGALAKNIQYF. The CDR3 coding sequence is TGTGCCAGCAGCTTCCCAGCGGGAGCGTTAGCCAAAAACATTCAGTACTTC.

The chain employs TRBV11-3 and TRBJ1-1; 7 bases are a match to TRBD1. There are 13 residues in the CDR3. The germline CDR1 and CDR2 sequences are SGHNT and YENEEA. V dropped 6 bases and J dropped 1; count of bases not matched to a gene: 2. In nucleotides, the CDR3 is TGTGCCAGCAGAAAGGGGGCGAACACTGAAGCTTTCTTT. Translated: CASRKGANTEAFF. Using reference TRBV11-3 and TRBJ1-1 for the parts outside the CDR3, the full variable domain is EAGVVQSPRYKIIEKKQPVAFWCNPISGHNTLYWYLQNLGQGPELLIRYENEEAVDDSQLPKDRFSAERLKGVDSTLKIQPAELGDSAVYLCASRKGANTEAFFGQGTRLTVV.

Here the CDR3 reads CASRQNDGSEAFF. CDR3 nucleotides: TGCGCCAGCAGACAAAACGACGGGAGCGAAGCTTTCTTT. V and J are TRBV5-1 and TRBJ1-1; D is unclear. CDR1 is SGHRS, CDR2 YFSETQ, per germline. V was cut by 5 bases and J by 8 bases, with 16 bases left in between. The CDR3 spans 13 residues. The complete variable domain, with remaining parts taken from reference TRBV5-1 and TRBJ1-1, reads KAGVTQTPRYLIKTRGQQVTLSCSPISGHRSVSWYQQTPGQGLQFLFEYFSETQRNKGNFPGRFSGRQFSNSRSEMNVSTLELGDSALYLCASRQNDGSEAFFGQGTRLTVV.

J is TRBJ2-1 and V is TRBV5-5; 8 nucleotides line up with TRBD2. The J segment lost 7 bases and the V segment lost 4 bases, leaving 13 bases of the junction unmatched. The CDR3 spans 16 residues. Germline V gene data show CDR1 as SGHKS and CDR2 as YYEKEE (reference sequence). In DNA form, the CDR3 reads TGTGCCAGCAGCCCCGCCGGGAGGGCCCTCGAGAATGAGCAGTTCTTC. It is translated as CASSPAGRALENEQFF. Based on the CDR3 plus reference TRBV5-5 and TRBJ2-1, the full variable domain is DAGVTQSPTHLIKTRGQQVTLRCSPISGHKSVSWYQQVLGQGPQFIFQYYEKEERGRGNFPDRFSARQFPNYSSELNVNALLLGDSALYLCASSPAGRALENEQFFGPGTRLTVL.

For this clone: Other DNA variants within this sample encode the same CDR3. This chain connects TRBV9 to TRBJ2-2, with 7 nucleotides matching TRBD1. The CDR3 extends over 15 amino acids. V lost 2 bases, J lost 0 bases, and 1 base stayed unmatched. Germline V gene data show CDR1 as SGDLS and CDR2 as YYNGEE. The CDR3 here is CASSVGTANTGELFF. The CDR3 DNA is TGTGCCAGCAGCGTTGGGACAGCGAACACCGGGGAGCTGTTTTTT.

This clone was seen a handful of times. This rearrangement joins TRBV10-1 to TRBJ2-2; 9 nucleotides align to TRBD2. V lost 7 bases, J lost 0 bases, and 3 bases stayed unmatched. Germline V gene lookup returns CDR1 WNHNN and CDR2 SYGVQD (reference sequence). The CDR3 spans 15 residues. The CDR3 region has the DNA TGCGCCAGCAATAGCGGGAGTCCGAACACCGGGGAGCTGTTTTTT. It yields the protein CASNSGSPNTGELFF.

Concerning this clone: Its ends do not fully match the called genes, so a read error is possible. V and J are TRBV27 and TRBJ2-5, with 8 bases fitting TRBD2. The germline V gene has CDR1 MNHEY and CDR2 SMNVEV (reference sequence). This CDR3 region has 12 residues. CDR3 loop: CASSFRGGTLDF. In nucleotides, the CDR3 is TGTGCCAGCAGTTTCCGCGGGGGGACCTTGGACTTC.

This CDR3 reads CASSPQYGRAFF. In DNA form, the CDR3 reads TGTGCCAGCAGCCCCCAATATGGTCGGGCTTTCTTT. V is TRBV7-2 and J is TRBJ1-1; no definite D call. Trimming took off 5 bases at V and 11 bases at J, with 15 bases between the two ends. The germline gives CDR1 SGHTA, CDR2 FQGNSA. The CDR3 consists of 12 residues.

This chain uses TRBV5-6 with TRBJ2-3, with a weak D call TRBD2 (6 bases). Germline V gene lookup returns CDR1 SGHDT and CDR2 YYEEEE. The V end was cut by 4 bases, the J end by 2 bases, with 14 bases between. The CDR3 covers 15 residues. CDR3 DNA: TGTGCCAGCAGCACGACTAGTGCCTACACAGATACGCAGTATTTT. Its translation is CASSTTSAYTDTQYF.

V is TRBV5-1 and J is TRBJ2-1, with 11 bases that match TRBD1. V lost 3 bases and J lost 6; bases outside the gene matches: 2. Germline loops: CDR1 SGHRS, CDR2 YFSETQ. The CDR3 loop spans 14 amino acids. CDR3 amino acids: CASSSGQGGNEQFF. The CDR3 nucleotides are TGCGCCAGCAGCTCGGGACAGGGGGGCAATGAGCAGTTCTTC.

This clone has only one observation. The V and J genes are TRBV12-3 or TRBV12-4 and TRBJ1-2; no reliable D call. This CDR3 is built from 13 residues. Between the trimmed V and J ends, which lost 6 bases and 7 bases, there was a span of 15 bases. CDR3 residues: CASRPGNSVGYTF. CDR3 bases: TGTGCCAGCAGACCCGGGAACTCCGTTGGCTACACCTTC.

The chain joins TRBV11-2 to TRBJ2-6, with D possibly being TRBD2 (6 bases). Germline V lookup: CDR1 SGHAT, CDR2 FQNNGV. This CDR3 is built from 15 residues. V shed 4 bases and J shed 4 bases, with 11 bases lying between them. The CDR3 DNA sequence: TGTGCCAGCAGCTCTAGCGTAACCGGGGCCAACGTCCTGACTTTC. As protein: CASSSSVTGANVLTF.

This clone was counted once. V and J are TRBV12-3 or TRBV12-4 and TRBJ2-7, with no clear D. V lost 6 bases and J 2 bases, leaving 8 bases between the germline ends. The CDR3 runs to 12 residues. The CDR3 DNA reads TGTGCCAGCAGCCCGGAGCCCTACGAGCAGTACTTC. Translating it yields CASSPEPYEQYF.

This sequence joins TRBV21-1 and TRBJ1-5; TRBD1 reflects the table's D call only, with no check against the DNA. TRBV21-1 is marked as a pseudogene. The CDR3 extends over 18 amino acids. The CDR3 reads CASSDSGTGGSWDQPQHF. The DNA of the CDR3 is TGTGCCAGCAGCGACTCCGGGACAGGGGGCTCCTGGGATCAGCCCCAGCATTTT.

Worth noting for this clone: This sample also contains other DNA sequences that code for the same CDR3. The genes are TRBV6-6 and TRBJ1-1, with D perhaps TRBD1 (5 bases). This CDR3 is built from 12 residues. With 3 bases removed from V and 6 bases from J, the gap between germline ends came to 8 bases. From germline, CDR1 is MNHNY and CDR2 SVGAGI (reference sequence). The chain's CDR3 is CASSYGGAEAFF. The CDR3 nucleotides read TGTGCCAGCAGTTATGGGGGGGCTGAAGCTTTCTTT.

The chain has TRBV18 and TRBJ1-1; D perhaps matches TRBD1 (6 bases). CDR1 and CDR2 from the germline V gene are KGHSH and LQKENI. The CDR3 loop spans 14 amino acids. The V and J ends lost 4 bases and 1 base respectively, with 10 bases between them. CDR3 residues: CASSRGGANTEAFF. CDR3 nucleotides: TGTGCCAGCTCACGAGGGGGGGCGAACACTGAAGCTTTCTTT.

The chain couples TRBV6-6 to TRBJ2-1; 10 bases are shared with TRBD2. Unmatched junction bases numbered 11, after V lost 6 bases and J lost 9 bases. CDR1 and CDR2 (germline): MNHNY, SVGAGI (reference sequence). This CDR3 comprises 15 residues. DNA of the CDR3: TGTGCCAGCAGCCCCACTAGCGGGGACGTCAGTGAGCAGTTCTTC. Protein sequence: CASSPTSGDVSEQFF.

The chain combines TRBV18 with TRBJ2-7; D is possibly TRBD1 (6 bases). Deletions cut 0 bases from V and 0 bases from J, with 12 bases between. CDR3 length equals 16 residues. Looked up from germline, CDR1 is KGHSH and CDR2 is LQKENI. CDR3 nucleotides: TGTGCCAGCTCACCACCCGGGACATTGAGCTCCTACGAGCAGTACTTC. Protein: CASSPPGTLSSYEQYF.

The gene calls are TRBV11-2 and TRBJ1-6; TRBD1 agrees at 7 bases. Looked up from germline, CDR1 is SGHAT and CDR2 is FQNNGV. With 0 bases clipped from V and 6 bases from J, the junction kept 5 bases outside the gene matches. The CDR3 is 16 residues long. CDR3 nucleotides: TGTGCCAGCAGCTTAGATCTTGGGACAGTTAATTCACCCCTCCACTTT. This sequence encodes CASSLDLGTVNSPLHF.

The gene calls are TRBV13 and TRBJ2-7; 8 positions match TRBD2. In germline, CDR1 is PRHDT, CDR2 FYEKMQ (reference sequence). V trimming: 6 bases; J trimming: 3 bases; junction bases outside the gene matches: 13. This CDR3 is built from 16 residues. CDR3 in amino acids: CASSTDQDGRDYEQYF. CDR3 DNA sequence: TGTGCCAGCAGTACCGATCAGGACGGGAGGGACTACGAGCAGTACTTC.

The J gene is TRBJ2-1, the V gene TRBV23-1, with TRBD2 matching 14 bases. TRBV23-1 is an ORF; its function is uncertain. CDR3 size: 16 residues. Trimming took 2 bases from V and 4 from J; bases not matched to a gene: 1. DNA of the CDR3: TGCGCCAGCAGTCAACGGACTAGCGGGAGGTACAATGAGCAGTTCTTC. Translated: CASSQRTSGRYNEQFF.

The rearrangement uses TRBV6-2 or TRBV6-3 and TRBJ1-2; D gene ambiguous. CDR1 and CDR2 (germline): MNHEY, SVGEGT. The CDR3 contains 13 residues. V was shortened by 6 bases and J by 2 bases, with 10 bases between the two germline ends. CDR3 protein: CASSPGGNYGYTF. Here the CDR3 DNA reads TGTGCCAGCAGCCCGGGAGGAAACTATGGCTACACCTTC.

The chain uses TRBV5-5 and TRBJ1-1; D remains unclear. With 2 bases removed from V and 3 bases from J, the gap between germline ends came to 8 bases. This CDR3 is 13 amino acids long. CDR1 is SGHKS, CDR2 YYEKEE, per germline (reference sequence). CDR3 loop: CASSLEGHTEAFF. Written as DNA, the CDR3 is TGTGCCAGCAGCTTAGAGGGCCACACTGAAGCTTTCTTT. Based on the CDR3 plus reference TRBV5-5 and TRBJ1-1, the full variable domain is DAGVTQSPTHLIKTRGQQVTLRCSPISGHKSVSWYQQVLGQGPQFIFQYYEKEERGRGNFPDRFSARQFPNYSSELNVNALLLGDSALYLCASSLEGHTEAFFGQGTRLTVV.

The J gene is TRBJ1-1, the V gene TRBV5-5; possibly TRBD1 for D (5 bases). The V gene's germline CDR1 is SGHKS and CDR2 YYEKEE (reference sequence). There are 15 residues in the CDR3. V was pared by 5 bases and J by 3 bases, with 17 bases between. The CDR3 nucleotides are TGTGCCAGCAGTCCAACAGGCTCATGGTACACTGAAGCTTTCTTT. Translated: CASSPTGSWYTEAFF.

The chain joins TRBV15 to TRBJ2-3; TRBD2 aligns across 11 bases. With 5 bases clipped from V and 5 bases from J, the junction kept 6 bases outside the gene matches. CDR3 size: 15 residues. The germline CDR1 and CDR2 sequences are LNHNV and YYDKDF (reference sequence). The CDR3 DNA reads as TGTGCCACCAGCTTACTAGCGGGAGCGGGAGATACGCAGTATTTT. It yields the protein CATSLLAGAGDTQYF.

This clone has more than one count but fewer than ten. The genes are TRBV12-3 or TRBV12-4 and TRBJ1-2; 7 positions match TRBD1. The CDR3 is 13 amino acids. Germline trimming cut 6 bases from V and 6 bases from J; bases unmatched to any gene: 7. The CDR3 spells CASSRGTDDGYTF. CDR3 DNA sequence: TGTGCCAGCAGCCGCGGGACAGATGATGGCTACACCTTC.

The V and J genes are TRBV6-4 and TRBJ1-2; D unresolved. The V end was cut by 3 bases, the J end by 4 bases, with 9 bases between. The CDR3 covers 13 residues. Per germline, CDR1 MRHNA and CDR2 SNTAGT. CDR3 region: CASSESGSYGYTF. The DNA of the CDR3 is TGTGCCAGCAGTGAATCGGGATCCTATGGCTACACCTTC.

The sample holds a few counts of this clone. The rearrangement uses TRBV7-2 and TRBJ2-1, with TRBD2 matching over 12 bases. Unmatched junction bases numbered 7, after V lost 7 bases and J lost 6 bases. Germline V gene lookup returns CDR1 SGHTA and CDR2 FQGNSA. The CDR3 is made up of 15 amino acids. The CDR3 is CASNLPGLAGNEQFF. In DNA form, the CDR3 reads TGTGCCAGCAACCTACCGGGACTAGCGGGCAATGAGCAGTTCTTC.

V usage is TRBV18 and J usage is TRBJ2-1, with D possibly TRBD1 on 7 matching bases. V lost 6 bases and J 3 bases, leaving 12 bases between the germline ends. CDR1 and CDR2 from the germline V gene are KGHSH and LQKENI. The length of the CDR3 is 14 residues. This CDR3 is CASSAGQHYNEQFF. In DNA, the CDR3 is TGTGCCAGCTCCGCGGGACAGCACTACAATGAGCAGTTCTTC.